Below are 14 T cell receptor beta chains sequenced from a single sample in a study of blood T cells in healthy people across ages. The second PCR ran about 6 to 12 cycles with a sample-barcoded 5' primer and J-beta primers. TCRdb passed the 5' RACE reads through MiXCR, listing each CDR3 protein once. The sample yields some 1.4 million distinct CDR3 sequences, 35% to 45% seen once. Material: blood. Receptors originate from a woman aged 18-35 years in good health.

The chain employs TRBV20-1 and TRBJ1-6; 7 bases agree with TRBD1. Germline lookup yields CDR1 DFQATT and CDR2 SNEGSKA (reference sequence). The CDR3 is 16 residues long. V shed 1 base and J 3 bases; nucleotides not matched to a gene: 6. This chain's CDR3 is CSARGRQGDYNSPLHF. The DNA of the CDR3 is TGCAGTGCTAGAGGGAGACAGGGTGACTATAATTCACCCCTCCACTTT.

The rearrangement joins TRBV11-2 to TRBJ2-1; 9 bases fit TRBD2. The CDR3 covers 14 residues. In germline, CDR1 is SGHAT, CDR2 FQNNGV. The ends lost 5 bases at V and 10 bases at J; junction bases unmatched: 9. The CDR3 coding sequence is TGTGCCAGCAGCGTAAGCCTAGCGGGAAGGGAGCAGTTCTTC. It specifies CASSVSLAGREQFF.

The chain has TRBV6-6 and TRBJ1-5, with D tentatively TRBD1 (6 bases). Trimming shortened V by 7 bases and J by 6 bases, and 22 bases separated the two germline ends. This CDR3 has 16 residues. The V gene's germline CDR1 is MNHNY and CDR2 SVGAGI (reference sequence). The CDR3 loop reads CASTQGSAGRFQPQHF. The DNA for the CDR3 is TGTGCCAGCACCCAGGGGTCAGCGGGGAGGTTTCAGCCCCAGCATTTT.

V and J are TRBV7-2 and TRBJ2-5; no definite D call. CDR1 SGHTA and CDR2 FQGNSA come from the germline V gene. Trimming stripped 5 bases from V and 5 bases from J, with 18 bases between. The CDR3 loop spans 15 amino acids. The chain's CDR3 is CASSPQRTPSETQYF. The CDR3 nucleotides read TGTGCCAGCAGCCCCCAGCGCACGCCCTCGGAGACCCAGTACTTC.

This clonotype was observed a handful of times. V is TRBV3-1 and J is TRBJ2-7, with 8 nucleotides matching TRBD2. The germline gives CDR1 LGHDT, CDR2 YNNKEL (reference sequence). The CDR3 consists of 15 residues. The V gene end was trimmed by 0 bases and the J gene end by 3 bases; junction bases not matched to a gene: 4. CDR3 sequence: CASSQETSGLYEQYF. CDR3 sequence (DNA): TGTGCCAGCAGCCAAGAAACTAGCGGCCTCTACGAGCAGTACTTC.

This chain uses TRBV4-1 with TRBJ1-1, with D hard to call. The CDR3 extends over 12 amino acids. Trimming took off 4 bases at V and 5 bases at J, with 8 bases between the two ends. Germline-derived CDR1 and CDR2 are MGHRA and YSYEKL. The CDR3 DNA follows: TGCGCCAGCAGCCCGGACGGGACTGAAGCTTTCTTT. Its translation: CASSPDGTEAFF.

This chain connects TRBV29-1 to TRBJ2-2; TRBD1 aligns across 7 bases. V lost 7 bases and J lost 0; bases outside the gene matches: 8. CDR3 length equals 15 residues. Looked up from germline, CDR1 is SQVTM and CDR2 is ANQGSEA. CDR3 amino acids: CSATRDRANTGELFF. Written as DNA, the CDR3 is TGCAGCGCTACTCGTGACAGGGCGAACACCGGGGAGCTGTTTTTT.

A few counts support this clonotype. CDR3 nucleotide sequence: TGTGCCAGCAGTGAAGACGCTAGCGGTTACAGGTCCTACGAGCAGTACTTC. The encoded protein is CASSEDASGYRSYEQYF. The chain carries TRBV6-1 and TRBJ2-7; 7 bases map to TRBD2. Germline CDR1 reads MNHNS; CDR2 reads SASEGT. This CDR3 is 17 amino acids long. V dropped 1 base and J dropped 1; count of bases not matched to a gene: 10.

V and J are TRBV5-1 and TRBJ2-1; 10 bases fit TRBD2. This CDR3 contains 16 residues. The V gene end was trimmed by 4 bases and the J gene end by 8 bases; junction bases not matched to a gene: 12. Germline CDR1 and CDR2: SGHRS and YFSETQ. The CDR3 loop reads CASSPIQRGGGDEQFF. The CDR3 DNA is TGCGCCAGCAGCCCAATACAGCGGGGGGGAGGGGATGAGCAGTTCTTC.

This clonotype was recorded a few times. V usage is TRBV20-1 and J usage is TRBJ2-7, with 7 nucleotides matching TRBD2. Germline assignment: CDR1 DFQATT and CDR2 SNEGSKA (reference sequence). CDR3 length: 15 amino acids. The trim removed 6 bases at V and 0 bases at J, leaving 11 bases unmatched. CDR3 residues: CSATAGQGLSYEQYF. CDR3 in DNA: TGCAGTGCCACAGCGGGGCAGGGCCTCTCCTACGAGCAGTACTTC.

This clonotype was detected a few times. This sequence joins TRBV10-3 and TRBJ2-3; 8 bases fit TRBD1. Germline CDR1 and CDR2: ENHRY and SYGVKD. CDR3 size: 15 residues. The trim removed 6 bases at V and 1 base at J, leaving 6 bases unmatched. CDR3 residues: CAIRSGQERTDTQYF. CDR3 DNA sequence: TGTGCCATCAGGTCGGGACAGGAACGCACAGATACGCAGTATTTT.

This rearrangement joins TRBV20-1 to TRBJ2-4, with 9 positions matching TRBD2. The end of the DNA aligns better with TRBJ2-7, so the J call may be wrong. The CDR3 is 12 amino acids. Germline V CDR1 and CDR2: DFQATT, SNEGSKA (reference sequence). The CDR3 coding sequence is TGCAGTGCTGCGGGACTAGCAGTCGAGCAGTACTTC. It translates to CSAAGLAVEQYF.

V usage is TRBV7-2 and J usage is TRBJ2-7; 11 bases agree with TRBD2. The CDR3 has 14 amino acids. V was pared by 5 bases and J by 2 bases, with 2 bases of the junction left unmatched. CDR1 SGHTA and CDR2 FQGNSA come from the germline V gene. CDR3 sequence reads: CASSMTSGAYEQYF. The CDR3 region has the DNA TGTGCCAGCAGCATGACTAGCGGGGCCTACGAGCAGTACTTC. The entire variable domain, with the rest obtained from reference TRBV7-2 and TRBJ2-7, is as follows: GAGVSQSPSNKVTEKGKDVELRCDPISGHTALYWYRQSLGQGLEFLIYFQGNSAPDKSGLPSDRFSAERTGGSVSTLTIQRTQQEDSAVYLCASSMTSGAYEQYFGPGTRLTVT.

The chain combines TRBV3-1 with TRBJ1-1; tentative D call: TRBD1 (5 bases). The germline V gene has CDR1 LGHDT and CDR2 YNNKEL (reference sequence). V dropped 0 bases and J dropped 1 base, with 9 bases sitting between them. The CDR3 length is 15 residues. CDR3 sequence: CASSQDGGWNTEAFF. In DNA form, the CDR3 reads TGTGCCAGCAGCCAAGATGGGGGATGGAACACTGAAGCTTTCTTT.